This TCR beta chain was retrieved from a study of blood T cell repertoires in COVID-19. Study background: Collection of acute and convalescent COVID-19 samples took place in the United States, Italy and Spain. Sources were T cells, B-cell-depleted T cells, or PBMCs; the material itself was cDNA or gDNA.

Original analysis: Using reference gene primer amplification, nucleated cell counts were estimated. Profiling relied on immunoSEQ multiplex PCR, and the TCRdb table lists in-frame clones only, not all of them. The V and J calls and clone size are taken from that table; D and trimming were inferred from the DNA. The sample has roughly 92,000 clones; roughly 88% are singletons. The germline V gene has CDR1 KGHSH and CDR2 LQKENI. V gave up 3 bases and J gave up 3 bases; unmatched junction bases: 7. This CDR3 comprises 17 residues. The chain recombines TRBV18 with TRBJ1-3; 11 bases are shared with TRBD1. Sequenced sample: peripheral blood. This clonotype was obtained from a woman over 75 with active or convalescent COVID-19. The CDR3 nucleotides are TGTGCCAGCTCACCCGGGACAGGGGGTTCGAGTGGAAACACCATATATTTT. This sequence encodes CASSPGTGGSSGNTIYF.